This record covers a single T cell receptor beta chain. Its antigen is not yet known. Base quality data are lacking; no much larger clone is found one base away. The CDR3 starts with the cysteine, ends with the phenylalanine, and has 14 residues. Here the CDR3 DNA is all that survives: 42 bases in frame from base 1. Unmatched junction bases come to 3, with V trimmed by 5 bases and J by 0 bases. Taken from the germline V gene, the CDR1 and CDR2 loops are ENHRY and SYGVKD. Participants in the prospective study were aged roughly 18 to 90 years, lived in 20 to 30 United States geographic areas, and enrolled through a virtual design. In the prospective study, cohorts were assigned on the basis of participant-reported clinical history obtained from a screening survey and a study questionnaire. Mobile phlebotomists in the prospective study collected whole blood, serum and a nasopharyngeal or oropharyngeal swab from every participant. Participants in the prospective study had the option to provide additional blood draws and questionnaires over a roughly 2-month period. Blood samples from the prospective study were shipped frozen or at room temperature prior to DNA extraction.

This specimen belongs to a study of blood T cell repertoires in COVID-19 (dated by TCRdb to the early 2020s). Background for the entire study: Samples covering the acute and convalescent phases of COVID-19 were provided by collaborators in the United States, Italy and Spain. Nearly every sample came with metadata listing a de-identified subject ID, COVID-19 status, age in years and sex. The repertoires were released in a freely available public database intended as a resource for research on the immune response to SARS-CoV-2. Samples were obtained from the ongoing ImmuneRACE study (first 160 participants) and from about 1,300 subjects provided by 6 global collaborators. The dataset comprised deeply sampled blood TCRbeta repertoires from subjects exposed to, actively infected with, or recovered from COVID-19. The material from the prospective study consisted of cDNA or gDNA derived from T cells, B-cell-depleted T cells, or PBMCs. Where HLA class I and class II types were available, the types were taken from metadata supplied by the sample provider, not from assay-based typing. Broad study findings and their caveats: Clinical and demographic metadata were provided uncurated, with the amount varying by source and participant.

The immunoSEQ Assay, a bias-controlled multiplex PCR, was used to amplify TCRbeta CDR3 regions from genomic DNA. The original pipeline was this. Within the assay, amplification of reference gene primers was used to estimate how many nucleated cells each sample contained. Sequence reads were collapsed and filtered to measure the absolute abundance of every unique TCRbeta CDR3 rearrangement. Productive Simpson clonality was computed per sample as the square root of Simpson's diversity index over productive rearrangements. TCRdb retrieved this table from immuneACCESS and kept in-frame rearrangements only. Not all clones are present; in checked studies, unresolved V genes account for under half, and no reason is known for the remainder. V and J calls and clone size follow that table, whereas D and trimming were derived from the DNA. This sample comprises 250,000 to 350,000 clones, 90% of them detected only once. The ten largest clones add up to approximately 4% of the sample.

Sequenced: PBMCs or T cells enriched from blood (not recorded which). Rearrangement joined TRBV10-3 to TRBJ1-1; the junction holds 7 bases that match TRBD1. The sequence came from a woman between 18 and 30 years old with acute COVID-19. The encoded CDR3 is CAISRQGLNTEAFF. DNA sequence: TGTGCCATCAGTCGACAGGGTTTGAACACTGAAGCTTTCTTT.